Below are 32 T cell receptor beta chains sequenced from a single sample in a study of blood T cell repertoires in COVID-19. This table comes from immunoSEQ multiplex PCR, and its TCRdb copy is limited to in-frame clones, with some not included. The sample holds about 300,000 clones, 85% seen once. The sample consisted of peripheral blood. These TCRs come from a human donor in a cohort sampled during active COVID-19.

Written as DNA, the CDR3 is TGTGCTAGTGGGGACAGGAACACCGGGGAGCTGTTTTTT. Protein: CASGDRNTGELFF. The V and J genes are TRBV12-5 and TRBJ2-2, with D possibly TRBD1 on 6 matching bases. Trimming stripped 6 bases from V and 1 base from J, with 6 bases between. This CDR3 region has 13 residues. Germline V gives CDR1 LGHNT, CDR2 FRNRAP.

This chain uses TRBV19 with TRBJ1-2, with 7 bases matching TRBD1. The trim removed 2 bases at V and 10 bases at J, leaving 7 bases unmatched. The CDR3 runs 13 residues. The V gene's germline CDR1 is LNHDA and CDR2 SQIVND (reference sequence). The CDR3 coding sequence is TGTGCCAGTAGTATAACCGGGACAGCCCACTACACCTTC. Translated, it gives CASSITGTAHYTF.

The CDR3 here is CASSPSGTGVYIEAFF. The CDR3 bases are TGTGCCAGCAGCCCGTCCGGGACAGGGGTGTATATTGAAGCTTTCTTT. The chain combines TRBV7-8 with TRBJ1-1, with 10 bases aligning to TRBD1. The germline V gene has CDR1 SGHVS and CDR2 FQNEAQ. Trimming at V came to 5 bases and at J to 7 bases, leaving 13 bases not matched to a gene. The CDR3 spans 16 residues. The full variable domain, its missing parts supplied by reference TRBV7-8 and TRBJ1-1, is GAGVSQSPRYKVAKRGQDVALRCDPISGHVSLFWYQQALGQGPEFLTYFQNEAQLDKSGLPSDRFFAERPEGSVSTLKIQRTQQEDSAVYLCASSPSGTGVYIEAFFGQGTRLTVV.

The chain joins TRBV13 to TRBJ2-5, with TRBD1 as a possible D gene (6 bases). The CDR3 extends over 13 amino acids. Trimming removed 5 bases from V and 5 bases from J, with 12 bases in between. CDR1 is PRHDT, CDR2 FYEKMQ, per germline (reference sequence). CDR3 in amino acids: CASSSDRSETQYF. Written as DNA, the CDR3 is TGTGCCAGCAGCAGCGACAGGAGCGAGACCCAGTACTTC.

The DNA for the CDR3 is TGTGCCAGCAGTTCTGGGACTAGCGGGAAGGACGAGCAGTACTTC. It encodes CASSSGTSGKDEQYF. The chain joins TRBV28 to TRBJ2-7; 13 nucleotides match TRBD2. V trimming: 4 bases; J trimming: 5 bases; junction bases outside the gene matches: 5. Germline V gene sequence: CDR1 MDHEN, CDR2 SYDVKM. CDR3 length equals 15 residues. Drawing the rest from reference TRBV28 and TRBJ2-7, the complete variable domain is DVKVTQSSRYLVKRTGEKVFLECVQDMDHENMFWYRQDPGLGLRLIYFSYDVKMKEKGDIPEGYSVSREKKERFSLILESASTNQTSMYLCASSSGTSGKDEQYFGPGTRLTVT.

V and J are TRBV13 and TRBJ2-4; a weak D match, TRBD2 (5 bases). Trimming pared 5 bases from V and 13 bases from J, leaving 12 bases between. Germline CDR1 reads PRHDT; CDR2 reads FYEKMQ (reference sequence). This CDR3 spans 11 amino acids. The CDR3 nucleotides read TGTGCCAGCAGCCGGGCCGGGATACAGTACTTC. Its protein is CASSRAGIQYF.

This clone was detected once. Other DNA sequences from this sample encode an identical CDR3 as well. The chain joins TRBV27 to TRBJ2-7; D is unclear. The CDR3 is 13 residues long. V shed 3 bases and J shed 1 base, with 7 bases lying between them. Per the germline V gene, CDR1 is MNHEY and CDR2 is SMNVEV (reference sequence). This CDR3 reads CASSFSSSYEQYF. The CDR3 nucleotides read TGTGCCAGCAGTTTTAGCAGTTCCTACGAGCAGTACTTC.

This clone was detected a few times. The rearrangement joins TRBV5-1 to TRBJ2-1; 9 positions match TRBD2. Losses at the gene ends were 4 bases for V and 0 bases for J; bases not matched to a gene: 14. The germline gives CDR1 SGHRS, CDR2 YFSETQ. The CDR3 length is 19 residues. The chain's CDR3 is CASSLLPLGLASSYNEQFF. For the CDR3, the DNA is TGCGCCAGCAGCCTTCTACCCCTCGGACTAGCGAGCTCCTACAATGAGCAGTTCTTC.

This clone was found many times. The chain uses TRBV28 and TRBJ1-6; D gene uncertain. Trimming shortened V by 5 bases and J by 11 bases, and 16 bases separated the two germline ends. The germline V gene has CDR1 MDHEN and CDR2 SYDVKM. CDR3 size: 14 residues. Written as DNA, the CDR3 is TGTGCCAGCAGTCCTCCGACTCGGGGAGCACCCCTCCACTTT. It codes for CASSPPTRGAPLHF.

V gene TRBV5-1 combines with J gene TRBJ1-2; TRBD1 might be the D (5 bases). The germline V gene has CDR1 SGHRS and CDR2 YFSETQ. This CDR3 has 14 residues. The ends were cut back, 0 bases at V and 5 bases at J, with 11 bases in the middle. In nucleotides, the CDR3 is TGCGCCAGCAGCTTGGGGTTGACAGCGTATGGCTACACCTTC. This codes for CASSLGLTAYGYTF. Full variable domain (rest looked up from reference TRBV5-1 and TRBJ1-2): KAGVTQTPRYLIKTRGQQVTLSCSPISGHRSVSWYQQTPGQGLQFLFEYFSETQRNKGNFPGRFSGRQFSNSRSEMNVSTLELGDSALYLCASSLGLTAYGYTFGSGTRLTVV.

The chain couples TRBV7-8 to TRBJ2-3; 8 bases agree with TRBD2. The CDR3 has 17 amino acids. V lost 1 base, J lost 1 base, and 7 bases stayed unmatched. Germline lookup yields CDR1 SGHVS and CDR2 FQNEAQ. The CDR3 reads CASSLGAVTSGTDTQYF. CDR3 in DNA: TGTGCCAGCAGCTTAGGGGCGGTGACTAGCGGCACAGATACGCAGTATTTT.

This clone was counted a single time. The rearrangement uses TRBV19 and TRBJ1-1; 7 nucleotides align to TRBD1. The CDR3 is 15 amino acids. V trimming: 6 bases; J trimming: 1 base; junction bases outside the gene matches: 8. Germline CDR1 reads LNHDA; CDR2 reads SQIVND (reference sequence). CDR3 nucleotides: TGTGCCAGTAGACCCACAGGGGCGGGGAACACTGAAGCTTTCTTT. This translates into CASRPTGAGNTEAFF.

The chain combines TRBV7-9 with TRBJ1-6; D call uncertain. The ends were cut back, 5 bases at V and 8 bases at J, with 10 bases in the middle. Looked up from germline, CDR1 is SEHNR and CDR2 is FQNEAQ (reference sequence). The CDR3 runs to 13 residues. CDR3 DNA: TGTGCCAGCAGCGAGCCGGGTGATTCACCCCTCCACTTT. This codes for CASSEPGDSPLHF.

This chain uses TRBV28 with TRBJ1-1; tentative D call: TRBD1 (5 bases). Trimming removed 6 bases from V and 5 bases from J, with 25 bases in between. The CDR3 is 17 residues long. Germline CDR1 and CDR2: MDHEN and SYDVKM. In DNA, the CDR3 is TGTGCCAGCAGCATAATTGGGGATCGGGGGACGGGGACTGAAGCTTTCTTT. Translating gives CASSIIGDRGTGTEAFF. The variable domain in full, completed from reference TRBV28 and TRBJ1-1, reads DVKVTQSSRYLVKRTGEKVFLECVQDMDHENMFWYRQDPGLGLRLIYFSYDVKMKEKGDIPEGYSVSREKKERFSLILESASTNQTSMYLCASSIIGDRGTGTEAFFGQGTRLTVV.

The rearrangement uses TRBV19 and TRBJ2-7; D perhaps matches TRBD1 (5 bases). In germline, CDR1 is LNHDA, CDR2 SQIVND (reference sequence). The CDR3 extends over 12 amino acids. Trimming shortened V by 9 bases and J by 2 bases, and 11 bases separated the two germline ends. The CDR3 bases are TGTGCCAGCGCAGACAGAGCCTACGAGCAGTACTTC. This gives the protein CASADRAYEQYF.

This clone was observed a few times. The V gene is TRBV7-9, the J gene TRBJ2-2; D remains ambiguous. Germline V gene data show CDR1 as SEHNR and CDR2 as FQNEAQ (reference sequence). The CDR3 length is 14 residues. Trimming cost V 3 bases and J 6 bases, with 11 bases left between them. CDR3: CASSFKLIAGELFF. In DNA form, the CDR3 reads TGTGCCAGCAGCTTTAAGTTAATAGCCGGGGAGCTGTTTTTT. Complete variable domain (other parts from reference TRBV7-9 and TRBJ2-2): DTGVSQNPRHKITKRGQNVTFRCDPISEHNRLYWYRQTLGQGPEFLTYFQNEAQLEKSRLLSDRFSAERPKGSFSTLEIQRTEQGDSAMYLCASSFKLIAGELFFGEGSRLTVL.

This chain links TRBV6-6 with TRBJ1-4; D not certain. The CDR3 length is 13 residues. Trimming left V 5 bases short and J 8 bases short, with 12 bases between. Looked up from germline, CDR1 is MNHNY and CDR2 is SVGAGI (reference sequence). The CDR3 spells CASSPRLGEKLFF. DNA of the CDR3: TGTGCCAGCAGTCCTCGACTTGGGGAAAAACTGTTTTTT.

The CDR3 loop reads CASSYTGRDNYGYTF. CDR3 DNA: TGTGCCAGCAGCTACACAGGGAGGGATAACTATGGCTACACCTTC. V usage is TRBV9 and J usage is TRBJ1-2, with D maybe TRBD1 (6 bases). V was trimmed by 4 bases and J by 1 base, leaving 14 bases between them. CDR3 length: 15 amino acids. Germline V CDR1 and CDR2: SGDLS, YYNGEE.

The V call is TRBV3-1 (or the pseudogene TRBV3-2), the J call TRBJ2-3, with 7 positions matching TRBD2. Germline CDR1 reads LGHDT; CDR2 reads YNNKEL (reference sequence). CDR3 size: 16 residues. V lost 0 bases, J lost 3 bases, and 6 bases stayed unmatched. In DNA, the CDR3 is TGTGCCAGCAGCCAAGATATAAGGGAGGGTACAGATACGCAGTATTTT. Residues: CASSQDIREGTDTQYF.

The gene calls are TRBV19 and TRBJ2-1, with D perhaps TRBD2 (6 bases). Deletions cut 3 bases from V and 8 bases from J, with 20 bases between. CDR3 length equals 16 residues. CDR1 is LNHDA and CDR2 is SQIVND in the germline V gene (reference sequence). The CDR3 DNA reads TGTGCCAGTAGTATGGATTGGGGCCCGGGAGTCCATGAGCAGTTCTTC. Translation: CASSMDWGPGVHEQFF.

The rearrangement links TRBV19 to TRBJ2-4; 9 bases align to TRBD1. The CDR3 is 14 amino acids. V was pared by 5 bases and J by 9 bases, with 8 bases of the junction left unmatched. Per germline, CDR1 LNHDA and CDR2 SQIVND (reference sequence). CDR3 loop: CASSETGGVLIQYF. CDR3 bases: TGTGCCAGTAGTGAAACAGGGGGCGTTCTCATTCAGTACTTC.

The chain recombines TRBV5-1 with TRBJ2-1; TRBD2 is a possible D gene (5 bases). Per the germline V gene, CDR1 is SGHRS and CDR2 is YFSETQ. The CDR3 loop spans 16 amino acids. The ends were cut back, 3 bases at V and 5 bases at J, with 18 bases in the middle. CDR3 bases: TGCGCCAGCAGCTATGAGAGCGGAAGACGGAACAATGAGCAGTTCTTC. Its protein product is CASSYESGRRNNEQFF.

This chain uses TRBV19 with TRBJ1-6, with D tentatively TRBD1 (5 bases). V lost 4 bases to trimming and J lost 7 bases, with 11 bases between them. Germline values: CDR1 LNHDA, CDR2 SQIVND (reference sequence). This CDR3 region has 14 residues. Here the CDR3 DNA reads TGTGCCAGTAGTAGCACAGGTTTCAATTCACCCCTCCACTTT. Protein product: CASSSTGFNSPLHF.

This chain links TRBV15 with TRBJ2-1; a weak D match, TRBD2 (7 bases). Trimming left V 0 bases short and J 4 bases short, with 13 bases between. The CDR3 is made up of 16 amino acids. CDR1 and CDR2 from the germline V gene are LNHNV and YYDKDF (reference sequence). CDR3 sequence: CATSRERGRVYNEQFF. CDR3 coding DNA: TGTGCCACCAGCAGAGAAAGGGGGAGGGTTTACAATGAGCAGTTCTTC.

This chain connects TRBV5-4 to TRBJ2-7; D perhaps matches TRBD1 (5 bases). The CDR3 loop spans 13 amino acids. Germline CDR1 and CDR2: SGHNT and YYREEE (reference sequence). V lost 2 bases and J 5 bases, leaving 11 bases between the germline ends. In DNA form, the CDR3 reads TGTGCCAGCAGCTTAACAGGAAGGGACGAGCAGTACTTC. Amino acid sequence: CASSLTGRDEQYF.

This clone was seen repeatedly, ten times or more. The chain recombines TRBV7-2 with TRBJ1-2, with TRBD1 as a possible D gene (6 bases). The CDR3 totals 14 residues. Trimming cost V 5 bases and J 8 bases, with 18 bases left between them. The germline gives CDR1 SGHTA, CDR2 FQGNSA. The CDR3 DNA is TGTGCCAGCAGCACTCCCGGGACATTTTGGGGCTACACCTTC. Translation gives CASSTPGTFWGYTF. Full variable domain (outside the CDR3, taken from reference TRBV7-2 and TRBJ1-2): GAGVSQSPSNKVTEKGKDVELRCDPISGHTALYWYRQSLGQGLEFLIYFQGNSAPDKSGLPSDRFSAERTGGSVSTLTIQRTQQEDSAVYLCASSTPGTFWGYTFGSGTRLTVV.

This chain's CDR3 is CATSSQGALGKTQYF. CDR3 nucleotide sequence: TGTGCCACCAGTTCACAGGGGGCGCTAGGTAAGACCCAGTACTTC. The J gene is TRBJ2-5, the V gene TRBV24-1; 9 bases fit TRBD1. The ends lost 6 bases at V and 6 bases at J; junction bases unmatched: 10. The CDR3 sequence is 15 residues long. The germline V gene has CDR1 KGHDR and CDR2 SFDVKD.

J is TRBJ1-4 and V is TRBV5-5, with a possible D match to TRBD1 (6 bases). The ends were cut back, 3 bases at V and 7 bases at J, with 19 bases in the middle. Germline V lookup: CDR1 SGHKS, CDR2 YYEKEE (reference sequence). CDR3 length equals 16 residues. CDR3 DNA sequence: TGTGCCAGCAGCTACGGGACACCAGCCCGGCGTGAAAAACTGTTTTTT. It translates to CASSYGTPARREKLFF. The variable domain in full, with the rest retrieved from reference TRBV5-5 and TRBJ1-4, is DAGVTQSPTHLIKTRGQQVTLRCSPISGHKSVSWYQQVLGQGPQFIFQYYEKEERGRGNFPDRFSARQFPNYSSELNVNALLLGDSALYLCASSYGTPARREKLFFGSGTQLSVL.

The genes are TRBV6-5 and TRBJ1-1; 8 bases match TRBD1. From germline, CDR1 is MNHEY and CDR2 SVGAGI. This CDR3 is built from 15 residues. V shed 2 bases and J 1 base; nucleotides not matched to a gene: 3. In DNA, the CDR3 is TGTGCCAGCAGTTACGGCGGGACAGGGAACACTGAAGCTTTCTTT. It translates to CASSYGGTGNTEAFF.

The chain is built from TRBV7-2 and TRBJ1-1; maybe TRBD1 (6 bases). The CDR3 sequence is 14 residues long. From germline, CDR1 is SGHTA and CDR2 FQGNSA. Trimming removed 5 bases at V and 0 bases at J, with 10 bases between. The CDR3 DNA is TGTGCCAGCAGCCAAAGGGGGTTGAACACTGAAGCTTTCTTT. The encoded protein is CASSQRGLNTEAFF.

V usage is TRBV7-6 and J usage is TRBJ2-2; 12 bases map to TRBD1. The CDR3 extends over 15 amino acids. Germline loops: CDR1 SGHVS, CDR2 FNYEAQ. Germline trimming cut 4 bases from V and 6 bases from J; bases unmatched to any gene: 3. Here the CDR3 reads CASSSGTGGPGELFF. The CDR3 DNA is TGTGCCAGCAGCTCCGGGACAGGGGGCCCCGGGGAGCTGTTTTTT.

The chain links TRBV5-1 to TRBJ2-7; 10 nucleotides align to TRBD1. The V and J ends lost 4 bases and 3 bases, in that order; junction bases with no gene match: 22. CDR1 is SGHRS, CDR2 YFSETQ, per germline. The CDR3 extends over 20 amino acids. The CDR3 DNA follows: TGCGCCAGCAGCGGGGACAGGGGAAGAGGGGGCGGAATGAAAGACTACGAGCAGTACTTC. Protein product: CASSGDRGRGGGMKDYEQYF.